Below, one T cell receptor beta chain is given with its context. CDR3 length: 15 amino acids. V was pared by 2 bases and J by 8 bases, with 7 bases of the junction left unmatched. Germline lookup yields CDR1 MNHEY and CDR2 SVGAGI. This sample was taken from a study of blood T cell repertoires in COVID-19. Background on the study: Sites in the United States, Italy and Spain provided acute and convalescent COVID-19 samples. PBMCs, B-cell-depleted T cells, or T cells provided the cDNA or gDNA that made up the material.

Study processing details: Nucleated cell counts were estimated from reference gene primer amplification. Sequenced by immunoSEQ multiplex PCR; TCRdb stores in-frame clones only, minus some. V, J and clone size reflect that table, while D and trimming were determined from the DNA. This table has 60,000 to 75,000 clones, 65% to 85% appearing once. The specimen was peripheral blood. The rearrangement joins TRBV6-5 to TRBJ1-2, with 11 positions matching TRBD1. The TCR sequence derives from a woman aged 45-59 years with active or convalescent COVID-19. DNA for the CDR3: TGTGCCAGCAGTTACCTATTGGGACAGGGGGGAGGCTACACCTTC. Translating gives CASSYLLGQGGGYTF.